This TCR beta chain derives from a study of T-cell reconstitution after alpha-beta-depleted transplantation in children. Findings of the study overall: Several hundred expanded graft clones reportedly were the source of alpha-beta T cells about two months after transplant. Newly produced T cells mostly provided counts and TCRbeta diversity after one year, as hyperexpanded clones declined.

Preparation of the TCRbeta library used unique molecular identifiers. TCRdb re-called the PCR reads through MiXCR, storing one row per CDR3 protein. Here the sample spans 550,000 to 800,000 distinct CDR3 sequences, about an eighth being singletons. Trimming removed 6 bases from V and 11 bases from J; junction bases left unmatched: 13. CDR1 is DFQATT, CDR2 SNEGSKA, per germline (reference sequence). This CDR3 has 13 residues. With regard to this clonotype: As yet, its antigen is unknown.

Sequencing used PBMCs, obtained before TCRalphabeta/CD19-depleted stem cell transplant. This clonotype originated in a girl aged 2 to 9 with congenital amegakaryocytic thrombocytopenia, due to receive a stem cell transplant. The rearrangement links TRBV20-1 to TRBJ2-1; 7 bases match TRBD2. The CDR3 region is CSASLLARGKQFF. CDR3 nucleotide sequence: TGCAGTGCCAGCTTACTAGCGCGGGGAAAGCAGTTCTTC.